This paragraph covers one TCR beta chain sequence. Its antigen is unknown. This specimen comes from a study of T cells in localized non-small cell lung cancer. Study-wide results and caveats: Peak T cell clonality was found in uninvolved adjacent lung, exceeding tumor. Longer overall survival accompanied higher blood T cell density. Out of the top 100 tumor clones, a median roughly 58 were seen in adjacent lung.

This CDR3 comprises 17 residues. V lost 1 base to trimming and J lost 3 bases, with 19 bases between them. CDR1 is SGHVS, CDR2 FNYEAQ, per germline. Method: immunoSEQ multiplex PCR; TCRdb's copy keeps in-frame clones and lacks some. The table has about 24,000 clones, approximately 88% seen once. V is TRBV7-6 and J is TRBJ2-7; no firm D call. The source was peripheral blood, collected before any cancer treatment. This TCR derives from a man aged 40-75 years with stage I squamous cell lung carcinoma. The DNA of the CDR3 is TGTGCCAGCAGCTTAGAAGTCGGAATACAGTTTCACTACGAGCAGTACTTC. Translated: CASSLEVGIQFHYEQYF.